This is a list of T cell receptor beta chains from one sample in a study of blood T cell repertoires in COVID-19. Generated by immunoSEQ multiplex PCR, the TCRdb table keeps only in-frame clones and is missing some. This sample yields roughly 260,000 clones, of which about nine tenths are seen a single time; 1.2% belongs to the top ten. Sequenced: PBMCs or T cells enriched from blood (not recorded which). These receptor sequences come from a human donor in a cohort exposed to, infected with or recovered from COVID-19 (not recorded which). The donor label of this sample is uncertain. Both conserved end residues are part of each CDR3. A D gene is named only where the DNA matches it firmly. Clone size, where shown, is once, few, many, or a class for clones that have expanded.

j_gene,v_gene,abundance,d_gene,CDR3nt,CDR3aa
TRBJ1-6,TRBV5-1,few,NA,TGCGCCAGCAGTTCGGGAGGGGGATCATATAATTCACCCCTCCACTTT,CASSSGGGSYNSPLHF
TRBJ2-2,TRBV6-5,NA,TRBD2,TGTGCCAGCTTTAGCGGGGGCCCCACCGGGGAGCTGTTTTTT,CASFSGGPTGELFF
TRBJ2-3,TRBV7-3,once,TRBD2,TGTGCCAGCAGCTTCTCTAGCGGGGCTACAGATACGCAGTATTTT,CASSFSSGATDTQYF
TRBJ1-1,TRBV19,NA,TRBD1,TGTGCCAGTAGAAGACAGGGAATGAACACTGAAGCTTTCTTT,CASRRQGMNTEAFF
TRBJ2-3,TRBV7-9,NA,NA,TGTGCCAGCATTGGGGGGTTAGATACGCAGTATTTT,CASIGGLDTQYF
TRBJ1-5,TRBV5-6,once,NA,TGTGCCAGCAGTACAGGGTCCCAGCCCCAGCATTTT,CASSTGSQPQHF
TRBJ1-4,TRBV6-5,NA,NA,TGTGCCAGCAGTCGCGAGGGAGGAACTAATGAAAAACTGTTTTTT,CASSREGGTNEKLFF
TRBJ1-1,TRBV4-1,NA,NA,TGCGCCAGCAGCCACATGACGGACAGCCGAGACACTGAAGCTTTCTTT,CASSHMTDSRDTEAFF
TRBJ1-4,TRBV5-6,once,NA,TGTGCCAGCAGCTCCCCGGGCGGGGAGAATGAAAAACTGTTTTTT,CASSSPGGENEKLFF
TRBJ1-3,TRBV6-5,NA,NA,TGTGCCAGCAGGAGACAACAGGGCGGTAGTAACACCATATATTTT,CASRRQQGGSNTIYF
TRBJ2-3,TRBV6-6,NA,NA,TGTGCCAGCAGTTACTCGACTTGGTTCGCCACAGATACGCAGTATTTT,CASSYSTWFATDTQYF
TRBJ2-5,TRBV9,NA,TRBD2,TGTGCCAGCAGCGTAGAGGTGCGGGGGGGCCTTGAGACCCAGTACTTC,CASSVEVRGGLETQYF
TRBJ2-3,TRBV7-9,NA,NA,TGTGCCAGCAGCTTCGCGTCCCCGAAGAGAGATACGCAGTATTTT,CASSFASPKRDTQYF
TRBJ1-2,TRBV5-1,NA,NA,TGCGCCAGCAGCTTGAACCAGGGGAACTATGGCTACACCTTC,CASSLNQGNYGYTF
TRBJ1-1,TRBV5-6,NA,TRBD1,TGTGCCAGCATCAAATGGACAGGGGGAGCGACTGAAGCTTTCTTT,CASIKWTGGATEAFF
TRBJ2-7,TRBV18,once,TRBD1,TGTGCCAGCTCACCCGAAATAACAGGGGACGAGCAGTACTTC,CASSPEITGDEQYF
TRBJ2-7,TRBV5-6,NA,NA,TGTGCCAGCAGCTTGGACTTTTCCTACGAGCAGTACTTC,CASSLDFSYEQYF
TRBJ1-5,TRBV12-3/TRBV12-4,NA,TRBD1,TGTGCCAGCAGCAGGGGGCTTGATCAGCCCCAGCATTTT,CASSRGLDQPQHF
TRBJ2-7,TRBV19,once,NA,TGTGCCAGTATGCCGACAGGAACCTACGAGCAGTACTTC,CASMPTGTYEQYF
TRBJ2-1,TRBV7-6,NA,NA,TGTGCCAGCAGCGTACCCGGCGGGGAACCCTACAATGAGCAGTTCTTC,CASSVPGGEPYNEQFF
TRBJ1-4,TRBV3-1/TRBV3-2,NA,NA,TGTGCCAGCAGCCAAGTGGGGGCAGGGAGTAATGAAAAACTGTTTTTT,CASSQVGAGSNEKLFF
TRBJ1-2,TRBV7-2,once,TRBD1,TGTGCCAGCAGCCCAGGGACAGGGGTGTATGGCTACACCTTC,CASSPGTGVYGYTF
TRBJ2-3,TRBV15,NA,NA,TGTGCCACCAGCAGAGGGGCGGATACGCAGTATTTT,CATSRGADTQYF
TRBJ1-1,TRBV7-2,NA,NA,TGTGCCAGCAGCCCCGGGGTAGCGAACACTGAAGCTTTCTTT,CASSPGVANTEAFF
TRBJ2-5,TRBV19,NA,NA,TGTGCCAGTAGTATAGGGCGGCCAGGGCAAGAGACCCAGTACTTC,CASSIGRPGQETQYF
TRBJ2-7,TRBV3-1/TRBV3-2,NA,TRBD1,TGTGCCAGCAGCCAAGTGCAGGGGGCGGGGGAGCAGTACTTC,CASSQVQGAGEQYF
TRBJ2-1,TRBV4-1,NA,TRBD1,TGCGCCAGCAGGAGGACAGGGGTGTACAATGAGCAGTTCTTC,CASRRTGVYNEQFF
TRBJ2-3,TRBV30,NA,NA,TGTGCCTGGAGCCTACCCGGCCTAGCACCCGATACGCAGTATTTT,CAWSLPGLAPDTQYF
TRBJ1-2,TRBV6-5,NA,NA,TGTGCCTCCCGCCCTGACGGAGAACATGGCTACACCTTC,CASRPDGEHGYTF
TRBJ2-5,TRBV6-2/TRBV6-3,NA,NA,TGTGCCAGCAGTTTAACCCAGGGATTCCAAGAGACCCAGTACTTC,CASSLTQGFQETQYF
TRBJ1-1,TRBV27,NA,NA,TGTGCCAGCAGTTCGGCAACGAGGATGAACACTGAAGCTTTCTTT,CASSSATRMNTEAFF
TRBJ2-5,TRBV6-2/TRBV6-3,NA,TRBD2,TGTGCCAGCAGTTACAGCAGCGGGGGAGGGGAGACCCAGTACTTC,CASSYSSGGGETQYF
TRBJ2-7,TRBV4-1,NA,TRBD2,TGCGCCAGCAGCCAAGGTAGCGGGGGGTTTTCCTACGAGCAGTACTTC,CASSQGSGGFSYEQYF
TRBJ1-4,TRBV19,NA,NA,TGTGCCAGTAGTATGGGCGGGGGAATCAGGAATGAAAAACTGTTTTTT,CASSMGGGIRNEKLFF
TRBJ2-1,TRBV4-3,NA,TRBD1,TGCGCCAGCAGCCAGGGGACAGGGGGACTTTACAATGAGCAGTTCTTC,CASSQGTGGLYNEQFF
TRBJ2-5,TRBV15,NA,TRBD1,TGTGCCACCAGCAGAGACGGGGGGGACAGGGGAGAGACCCAGTACTTC,CATSRDGGDRGETQYF
TRBJ2-1,TRBV7-9,NA,NA,TGTGCCAGCAACAAGGGTGCAGGGGCATATGAGCAGTTCTTC,CASNKGAGAYEQFF
TRBJ1-5,TRBV5-6,NA,TRBD1,TGTGCCAGCAGCTCCGGGACAGCCTTTAAGCCCCAGCATTTT,CASSSGTAFKPQHF
TRBJ1-1,TRBV14,NA,NA,TGTGCCAGCAGCCAAGTTGTGCGCGGGACTGAAGCTTTCTTT,CASSQVVRGTEAFF
TRBJ2-7,TRBV5-6,NA,NA,TGTGCCAGCAGCTTGGGTAGGGAGCACGAGCAGTACTTC,CASSLGREHEQYF
TRBJ2-7,TRBV12-3/TRBV12-4,NA,NA,TGTGCCAGTTACCGGGGAGGTATCTACGAGCAGTACTTC,CASYRGGIYEQYF
TRBJ1-4,TRBV7-2,NA,TRBD1,TGTGCCAGCAGCTTCGACAGGGGGACTAATGAAAAACTGTTTTTT,CASSFDRGTNEKLFF